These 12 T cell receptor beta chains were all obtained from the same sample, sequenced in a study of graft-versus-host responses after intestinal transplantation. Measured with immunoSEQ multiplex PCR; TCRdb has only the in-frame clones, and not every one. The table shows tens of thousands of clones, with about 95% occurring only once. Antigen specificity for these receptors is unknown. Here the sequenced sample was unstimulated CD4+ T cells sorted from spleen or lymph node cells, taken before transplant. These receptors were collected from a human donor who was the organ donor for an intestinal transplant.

CDR3 amino acids: CASTKTGGLLSLNEQFF. The CDR3 DNA is TGTGCCAGCACCAAGACAGGGGGCCTCCTGTCTCTTAATGAGCAGTTCTTC. J is TRBJ2-1 and V is TRBV5-6, with 10 bases lining up with TRBD1. CDR3 length: 17 residues. CDR1 and CDR2 (germline): SGHDT, YYEEEE. The V and J ends lost 6 bases and 7 bases, in that order; junction bases with no gene match: 16.

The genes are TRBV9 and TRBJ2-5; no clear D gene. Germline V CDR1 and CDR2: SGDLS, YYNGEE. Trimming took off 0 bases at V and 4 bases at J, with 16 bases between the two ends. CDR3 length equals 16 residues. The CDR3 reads CASSVGVGTYGETQYF. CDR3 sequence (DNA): TGTGCCAGCAGCGTAGGCGTTGGAACCTACGGAGAGACCCAGTACTTC.

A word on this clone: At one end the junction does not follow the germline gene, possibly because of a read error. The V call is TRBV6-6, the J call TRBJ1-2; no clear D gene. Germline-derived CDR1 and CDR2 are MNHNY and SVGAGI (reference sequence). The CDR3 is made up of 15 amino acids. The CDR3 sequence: CAGSFHPAKVYGYTF. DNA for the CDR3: TGTGCCGGCAGTTTCCACCCGGCCAAGGTCTATGGCTACACCTTC.

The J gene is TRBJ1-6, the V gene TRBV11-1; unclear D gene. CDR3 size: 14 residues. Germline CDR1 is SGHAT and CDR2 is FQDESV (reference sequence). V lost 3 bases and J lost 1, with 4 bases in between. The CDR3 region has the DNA TGTGCCAGCAGCTTTCGGTCCTATAATTCACCCCTCCACTTT. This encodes CASSFRSYNSPLHF.

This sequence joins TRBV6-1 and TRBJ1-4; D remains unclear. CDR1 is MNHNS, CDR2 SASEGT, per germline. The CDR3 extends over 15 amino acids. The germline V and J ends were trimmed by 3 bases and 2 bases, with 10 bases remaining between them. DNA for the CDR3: TGTGCCAGCAGTGATTTACGGGAGACTAATGAAAAACTGTTTTTT. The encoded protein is CASSDLRETNEKLFF.

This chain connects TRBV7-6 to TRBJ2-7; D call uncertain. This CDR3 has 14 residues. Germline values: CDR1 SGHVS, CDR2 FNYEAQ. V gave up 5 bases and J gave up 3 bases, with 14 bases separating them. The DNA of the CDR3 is TGTGCCAGCAGCCCCCGGCCCCCAAACTACGAGCAGTACTTC. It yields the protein CASSPRPPNYEQYF.

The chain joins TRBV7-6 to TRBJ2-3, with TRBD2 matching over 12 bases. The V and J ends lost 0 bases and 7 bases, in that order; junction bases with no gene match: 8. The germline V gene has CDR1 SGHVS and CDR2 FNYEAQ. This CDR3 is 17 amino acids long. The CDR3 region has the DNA TGTGCCAGCAGCTTAGCGTACACTAGCGGGGGGTTGAATACGCAGTATTTT. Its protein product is CASSLAYTSGGLNTQYF. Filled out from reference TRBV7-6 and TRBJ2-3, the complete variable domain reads GAGVSQSPRYKVTKRGQDVALRCDPISGHVSLYWYRQALGQGPEFLTYFNYEAQQDKSGLPNDRFSAERPEGSISTLTIQRTEQRDSAMYRCASSLAYTSGGLNTQYFGPGTRLTVL.

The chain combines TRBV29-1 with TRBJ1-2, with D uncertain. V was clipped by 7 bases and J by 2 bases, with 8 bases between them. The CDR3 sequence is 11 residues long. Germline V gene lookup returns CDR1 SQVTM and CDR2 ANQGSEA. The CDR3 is CSAEENYGYTF. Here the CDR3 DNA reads TGCAGCGCCGAGGAGAACTATGGCTACACCTTC. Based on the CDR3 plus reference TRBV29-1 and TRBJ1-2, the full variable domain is SAVISQKPSRDICQRGTSLTIQCQVDSQVTMMFWYRQQPGQSLTLIATANQGSEATYESGFVIDKFPISRPNLTFSTLTVSNMSPEDSSIYLCSAEENYGYTFGSGTRLTVV.

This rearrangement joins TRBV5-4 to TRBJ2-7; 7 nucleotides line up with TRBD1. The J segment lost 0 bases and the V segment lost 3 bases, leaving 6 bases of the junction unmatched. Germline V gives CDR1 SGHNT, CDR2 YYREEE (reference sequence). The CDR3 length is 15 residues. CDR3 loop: CASSSGQTYSYEQYF. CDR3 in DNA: TGTGCCAGCAGCTCGGGACAGACCTACTCCTACGAGCAGTACTTC.

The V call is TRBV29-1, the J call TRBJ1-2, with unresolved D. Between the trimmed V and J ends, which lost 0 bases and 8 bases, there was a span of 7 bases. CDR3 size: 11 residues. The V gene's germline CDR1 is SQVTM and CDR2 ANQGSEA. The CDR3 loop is CSVEEGRGYTF. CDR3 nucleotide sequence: TGCAGCGTTGAAGAGGGAAGAGGCTACACCTTC. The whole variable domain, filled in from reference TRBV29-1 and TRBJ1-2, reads SAVISQKPSRDICQRGTSLTIQCQVDSQVTMMFWYRQQPGQSLTLIATANQGSEATYESGFVIDKFPISRPNLTFSTLTVSNMSPEDSSIYLCSVEEGRGYTFGSGTRLTVV.

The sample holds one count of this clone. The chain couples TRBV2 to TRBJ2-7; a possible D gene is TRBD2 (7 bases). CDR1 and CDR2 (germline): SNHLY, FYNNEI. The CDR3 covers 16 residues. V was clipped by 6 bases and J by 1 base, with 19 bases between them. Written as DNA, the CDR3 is TGTGCCAGCAGGACTTCCGGGGGGCTCACATCCTACGAGCAGTACTTC. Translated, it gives CASRTSGGLTSYEQYF.

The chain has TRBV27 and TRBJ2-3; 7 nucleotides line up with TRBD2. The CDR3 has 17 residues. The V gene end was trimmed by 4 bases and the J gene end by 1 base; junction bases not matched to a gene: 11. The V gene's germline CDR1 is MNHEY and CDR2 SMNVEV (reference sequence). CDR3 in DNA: TGTGCCAGCAGTTCCCGACTAGCCCGGAGGGGCACAGATACGCAGTATTTT. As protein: CASSSRLARRGTDTQYF.